This paragraph covers one T cell receptor beta chain sequence. This sample stems from a study of blood T cell repertoires in COVID-19. Whole-study context: The United States, Italy and Spain provided the acute and convalescent COVID-19 samples. Sources were T cells, B-cell-depleted T cells, or PBMCs; the material itself was cDNA or gDNA.

Original methodology: By means of reference gene primer amplification, nucleated cell counts were estimated. Profiling relied on immunoSEQ multiplex PCR, and the TCRdb table lists in-frame clones only, not all of them. The V and J calls and the clone size are those of that table, but D and trimming were determined from the DNA. Seen here are about 270,000 clones, 89% observed once, and the top ten hold 2% to 2.5%. V lost 0 bases and J lost 1, with 14 bases in between. This CDR3 has 16 residues. Germline V gene sequence: CDR1 SGHRS, CDR2 YFSETQ. Material for sequencing was peripheral blood. The chain is built from TRBV5-1 and TRBJ2-7, with D possibly being TRBD2 (7 bases). The sequence was collected from a man aged 50-59 years with acute or convalescent COVID-19. CDR3 protein: CASSLAPGGPSYEQYF. The CDR3 region has the DNA TGCGCCAGCAGCTTGGCCCCGGGGGGCCCATCCTACGAGCAGTACTTC.